This entry concerns a single T cell receptor (beta chain). Its recognized antigen is unknown. Per-nucleotide qualities are absent, and no much larger clonotype sits a single base away. Library preparation was by the immunoSEQ multiplex PCR assay. A mixture of 60 forward primers for TCR Vbeta segments and 13 reverse primers for TCR Jbeta segments was used in the multiplex PCR. A multiplex PCR assay on genomic DNA amplified the CDR3 region of rearranged TCR beta genes. On the Illumina HiSeq System, the amplified TCR beta libraries were sequenced as 87-base-pair reads. The study's own analysis went as follows. In a later analysis, some 80 million unique TCR beta chains were counted across the roughly 610 repertoires, and approximately 11 million of these chains were shared by at least two donors. Raw reads were error-corrected and collapsed into unique sequences with a nearest-neighbor algorithm that merged closely related sequences to remove PCR and sequencing errors. Alignment of CDR3 sequences to IMGT reference sequences was used to assign V, D and J gene segments. Each retained sequence needed at least a six-nucleotide match to both a V gene segment and a J gene segment. A rearrangement counted as productive if the CDR3 had no stop codons and remained in frame with V and J, and every other rearrangement counted as non-productive. CDR3 was defined according to IMGT convention as the region running from the second conserved V-encoded cysteine to the conserved J-encoded phenylalanine. In an earlier analysis of approximately 500 of the donors, sequences lacking an unambiguous match to a single V gene segment were excluded. In an earlier analysis of around 590 of the donors, a V segment was called functional when productive rearrangements were above 56.7%, and segregating when the standard deviation between donors exceeded 5%. To diagnose cytomegalovirus status from the catalog of TCR beta chain sequences, a statistical classification framework was built. V and J gene assignment, in a later analysis, came from comparing TCR nucleotide sequences with IMGT/GENE-DB human TR gene sequences. The TCRdist pipeline was used in a later analysis to assign CDR3 sequences and most-parsimonious VDJ recombination scenarios. In a later analysis, each TCR beta chain was defined by its CDR3 amino acid sequence together with its V-gene family, and reads without a unique V-gene family were excluded. To address suspected cross-contamination and a sequencing artifact, a later analysis removed some 620 highly shared, low-generation-probability nucleotide sequences. A later analysis calculated a clonal expansion index for each public chain from normalized within-repertoire ranks of inferred template counts. A later analysis computed generation probabilities with a VDJ recombination model fitted to out-of-frame rearrangements, and checked the results against IGoR. A later analysis scored TCR-TCR, TCR-HLA and TCR-CMV co-occurrence with hypergeometric tests, applying a repertoire-size bias correction to TCR pairs. A later analysis estimated false discovery rates by permuting HLA or CMV assignments 20 times. In a later analysis, co-occurring TCRs were grouped using DBSCAN, and TCRdist sequence similarity was added for clustering within HLA-allele-positive subsets. Repertoires with fewer than 30,000 or more than 120,000 public chains were left out of co-occurrence clustering, as were about five repertoires with anomalous nucleotide sharing. As stored in TCRdb, this immuneACCESS dataset retains in-frame rearrangements with V and J assigned. A fraction of the clones does not appear; measured against another copy, unresolved V genes explain less than half of the discrepancy, and the remainder lacks a known reason. V and J calls and clone size are copied from that table; D and trimming were computed from the DNA. Recorded for this sample are some 120,000 clones; roughly 85% of them occurred a single time. Roughly 20% of the sample belongs to the ten largest clones.

These data belong to a study of cytomegalovirus exposure and HLA in healthy donors (dated 2017 in TCRdb). As for the study more broadly: An earlier analysis of roughly 500 of the donors reported approximately 300 Gb of sequence data and some 120 million unique TCR beta sequences from 190 million or so T cells. Approximately 300 gigabases of sequencing data and 75 million to 85 million unique TCR sequences made up an early release that covered some 640 HLA-typed donors. Of the roughly 420 genotyped donors, over 80% were placed in the genetic ancestry cluster associated with self-reported Caucasian donors. The study was designed to test whether signatures of past pathogen exposure could be identified by cataloging public T cell receptors. Using immunosequencing, the study profiled T cell repertoires from approximately 700 subjects and related those repertoires to cytomegalovirus serostatus. Besides the first cohort of some 670 subjects, a separate validation cohort made up of 120 different subjects was used. High-throughput TCR immunosequencing, statistical association of individual TCRs with disease status, and machine learning were combined to predict cytomegalovirus infection status. In a later analysis, previously published TCR beta repertoires from about 640 donors were re-analyzed and high-resolution HLA genotyping was added so that TCR occurrence patterns could be studied. The later analysis used no new phenotypic data to find candidate immune exposures, relying instead on TCR beta sequences and their occurrence across donors. An earlier analysis of several hundred of the donors used high-throughput TCR beta sequencing to judge whether each TCR beta V gene segment behaved as functional or pseudogenic. Donor age, sex, ethnicity and CMV serostatus were collected together with the repertoire data. In a later genetic analysis, genome-wide SNP genotypes for about three fifths of the 666 donors were used, and that subset was treated as a discovery cohort. All discovery cohort repertoires had been generated using a single sequencing platform. HLA typing covered class I and class II loci at four-digit resolution. The number of typed donors differed by locus: about 620-630 for A, B, C, DRB1 and DQB1; some 500 for DQA1; around 580 for DPA1; and about 470 for DPB1. About five DR-DQ haplotypes were handled as single units for association and clustering because linkage in the cohort was strong. Among about 400 genotyped donors of the cohort, an average of around 240,000 unique TCR beta nucleotide sequences was sequenced per donor, of which approximately 19% were non-productive.

The cohort consisted of 666 healthy bone marrow donors. Cohort members were all nominally healthy when sampled, although unrecorded immune exposures were likely present. The donor was CMV seropositive and belonged to the group of 250 to 300 seropositive cohort members. A peripheral blood sample was collected from each donor, and TCR beta sequencing was performed on peripheral blood mononuclear cells. The Qiagen DNeasy Blood Extraction Kit was used to extract genomic DNA from the blood cell samples. CDR1 is given as SQVTM and CDR2 as ANQGSEA, both from the germline V gene. The CDR3, from cysteine to phenylalanine, totals 11 residues. Kept here is only the CDR3 DNA, which spans 33 bases and is read in frame from base 1. At the junction V is shortened by 3 bases and J by 5 bases, with 8 bases in between. Beyond this particular receptor, the publication reports: The cohort was sequenced for TCR beta chains only, and without alpha or paired-chain data the features that could be detected were limited. A later analysis associated about 18,000 TCR beta sequences with specific HLA alleles at a false discovery rate of 0.05. Linkage disequilibrium might explain the correlated functional status among segregating V segments, but an unknown experimental factor could not be excluded. V-gene and J-gene trimming of TCR beta chains was associated with a missense DCLRE1C variant in a later genetic analysis, and the association was replicated in an independent cohort. Cytomegalovirus status was reported to be diagnosed by the classifier with high specificity and sensitivity in both the original and validation cohorts. According to the authors, the approach could potentially be generalized to other disease states and immunological phenotypes. Several of the top co-occurrence clusters appeared to be linked to parvovirus B19, influenza, CMV and Epstein-Barr virus, according to a later analysis. In a later analysis, HLA-associated TCR beta chains showed more clonal expansion and lower generation probabilities than non-associated chains that were equally common. Because counts were too low, about 18 rarely observed V segments, including chromosome 9 orphons, were excluded from the earlier analysis of several hundred of the donors. A total of 150 to 200 TCR beta chains were listed by the study as associated with cytomegalovirus. The 87-base-pair reads could not distinguish some IMGT-functional V segments, including TRBV6-2 and TRBV6-3, so those segments were excluded. Because HLA typing was missing for some donors at each locus, association tests included only the typed subset. A further reported finding was that TCR beta sequences accurately predicted the HLA-A and HLA-B alleles for most subjects in the first cohort. A later analysis found that TCR association rates varied across HLA loci, with DRB1 alleles showing the most associated TCRs and HLA-C alleles the fewest. Most TCR sequences were observed very rarely across donors, whereas some public TCRs were present in many individuals. A cluster of highly shared sequence variants was judged likely to be a technical artifact of the sequencing pipeline. In a later genetic analysis, fewer N-insertions in productive TCRs were reported among donors in an Asian-associated ancestry cluster than the approximately 710-donor mean. In vitro tests confirmed that a few of the cytomegalovirus-associated TCR beta chains recognize cytomegalovirus antigens. CMV serostatus was the only immune exposure information available for the cohort. Presence/absence analyses assumed roughly uniform sequencing depth across donors, an assumption that may not hold. According to a later analysis, most CMV-associated TCR beta chains appeared to be HLA-restricted, and the HLA associations seemed to be driven largely by CMV exposure. When HLA alleles, especially DR and DQ, strongly co-occurred, TCR associations were difficult to assign to individual alleles. An earlier analysis of approximately 600 of the donors showed that most TCR beta V segments appeared in productive rearrangements either about 87% or about 30% of the time, which broadly matched IMGT annotations.

Source material: PBMCs. This TCR came from a man in his thirties or forties in good health and CMV-seropositive. The chain was built from TRBV29-1 and TRBJ2-7; perhaps TRBD2 is the D gene, with 5 bases matching. The CDR3: CSVERAHEQYF. The DNA sequence is as follows: TGCAGCGTTGAGAGGGCCCACGAGCAGTACTTC.